This record concerns one T cell receptor beta chain sequence. Its target is not known. The data were obtained in a study of T cells in Graves' hyperthyroidism and ophthalmopathy. Active moderate-to-severe ophthalmopathy, Clinical Activity Score at least 3, NOSPECS at least 4, under 3 months' duration. Diagnoses rested on clinical symptoms, serum thyroxine and TRAb, thyroid ultrasound and orbital computed tomography. From germline, CDR1 is KGHSH and CDR2 LQKENI. This CDR3 has 15 amino acids. V dropped 6 bases and J dropped 0 bases, with 12 bases sitting between them. From RNA transcripts, TCR beta CDR3 regions were amplified. The HTBI primer set was used in a first-round RT-PCR of the TCR CDR3. TCRdb reanalysed the multiplex PCR reads using MiXCR and keeps one entry per CDR3 protein. The sample holds hundreds of thousands of distinct CDR3 sequences; less than 25% are singletons and the top ten take 30% to 40%.

Notes on the study in general: Researchers found most expanded thyroid clonotypes above 0.001 in blood as well.

The chain is built from TRBV18 and TRBJ2-1; weak D call: TRBD1 (5 bases). The TCR was taken from a man younger than 45 with Graves' ophthalmopathy. Source material: blood. The CDR3 sequence is CASSGPTGSYNEQFF. CDR3 nucleotide sequence: TGTGCCAGCTCCGGGCCCACAGGCTCCTACAATGAGCAGTTCTTC.